This T cell receptor (beta chain) was recorded in a study of cytotoxic CD8 clonotypes in ibrutinib-treated CLL. Sequencing was performed with immunoSEQ multiplex PCR; in TCRdb, only in-frame clones are kept and a portion is missing. The sample gives around 97,000 clones, around 73% of which show up once; 25% to 40% is in the top ten. J gave up 4 bases and V 7 bases, and 10 bases lay outside the gene matches. The CDR3 loop spans 15 amino acids. Germline CDR1 SGHDT, CDR2 YYEEEE. Sequences were derived from PBMCs, sampled after 12 months of ibrutinib treatment. J is TRBJ2-3 and V is TRBV5-6; 9 bases fit TRBD1. This receptor was taken from a human donor with chronic lymphocytic leukemia. The CDR3 protein is CASALRTGGADTQYF. CDR3 DNA: TGTGCCAGCGCTCTTCGTACAGGGGGCGCAGATACGCAGTATTTT.